These T cell receptor beta chains were read from a single sample in a study of Graves' ophthalmopathy and Graves' hyperthyroidism. TCRdb fed the multiplex PCR reads into MiXCR, producing one record per CDR3 protein. This sample has about 620,000 distinct CDR3 sequences, with approximately 21% found just once. Sequencing was performed on peripheral blood. The receptor source for this set is a woman aged 18-29 years with stable Graves' hyperthyroidism. Some clones in this sample may be carry-over from other donors' samples. Each CDR3 is given with its conserved first and last residue. The D gene is left open where the match is weak. Rows may omit the clone size; those that give it use once, few, many or a size class.

d_gene,len,v_gene,abundance,j_gene,CDR3nt,CDR3aa
.,15,TRBV20-1,.,TRBJ2-7,TGCAGTGCTAGTAGGGGAGCAGGGGCGGTTCACGAGCAGTACTTC,CSASRGAGAVHEQYF
.,14,TRBV15,many,TRBJ2-6,TGTGCCACCAGCAGGGCCTCCAGGGCCAACGTCCTGACTTTC,CATSRASRANVLTF
TRBD2,14,TRBV9,many,TRBJ2-5,TGTGCCAGCAGCCCCCGGGACTATCAAGAGACCCAGTACTTC,CASSPRDYQETQYF
.,16,TRBV20-1,many,TRBJ2-7,TGCAGTGCTAGCCTACCAAATACCGGGACTCCCCAGGAGCAGTACTTC,CSASLPNTGTPQEQYF
TRBD1,15,TRBV12-3/TRBV12-4,many,TRBJ2-7,TGTGCCAGCAGTTTACGGGACAGTTTTTACTACGAGCAGTACTTC,CASSLRDSFYYEQYF
.,14,TRBV2,many,TRBJ2-7,TGTGCCAGCAACCCGCGGGCGGGGTCCTACGAGCAGTACTTC,CASNPRAGSYEQYF
.,16,TRBV11-2,.,TRBJ1-2,TGTGCCAGCAGCTCTCTCGGAAGGGGAACCTCTATGGCTAACACCTTC,CASSSLGRGTSMANTF
TRBD2,15,TRBV20-1,.,TRBJ2-7,TGCAGTGCTAGCTTAGCGGGAGGCCCTGTTGACGAGCAGTACTTC,CSASLAGGPVDEQYF
.,15,TRBV27,many,TRBJ1-1,TGTGCCAGCTACCAATCAACAGGGAGCAACACTGAAGCTTTCTTT,CASYQSTGSNTEAFF
.,14,TRBV2,many,TRBJ1-1,TGTGCCAGCAGTGAATGGGGGGCTCGGACTGAAGCTTTCTTT,CASSEWGARTEAFF
.,13,TRBV13,many,TRBJ2-5,TGTGCCAGCAGCTGGCAGGGGCGTGAGACCCAGTACTTC,CASSWQGRETQYF
.,16,TRBV9,few,TRBJ1-2,TGTGCCAGCAGCGTAGATAGCGGACCACCCAACTATGGCTACACCTTC,CASSVDSGPPNYGYTF
.,14,TRBV4-2,many,TRBJ1-1,TGTGCCAGCAGCTTCGGGACAACGAACACTGAAGCTTTCTTT,CASSFGTTNTEAFF
.,18,TRBV3-1,.,TRBJ2-5,TGTGCCAGCAGCCAAGATCAGGGGCCAGGGCCAATTCAAGAGACCCAGTACTTC,CASSQDQGPGPIQETQYF
.,13,TRBV30,many,TRBJ2-5,TGTGCCTGGAGATCTCAGGGTGCGGAGACCCAGTACTTC,CAWRSQGAETQYF
.,16,TRBV6-4,many,TRBJ1-2,TGTGCCAGCATTCAAAGGCGACAGAATCCACCCTATGGCTACACCTTC,CASIQRRQNPPYGYTF
.,15,TRBV4-1,many,TRBJ2-7,TGCGCCAGCAGCCAAGAATGGGGTTATTCCTACGAGCAGTACTTC,CASSQEWGYSYEQYF
.,17,TRBV12-3/TRBV12-4,many,TRBJ1-5,TGTGCCAGCAGTATAGCGTGGACAACTTATAGCAATCAGCCCCAGCATTTT,CASSIAWTTYSNQPQHF
.,14,TRBV5-1,many,TRBJ2-7,TGCGCCAGCCGCCGGGACGCATCCTCCTACGAGCAGTACTTC,CASRRDASSYEQYF
TRBD1,18,TRBV13,.,TRBJ1-2,TGTGCCAGCAGCTTACGGGGGACAGGGAACCCAATTAACTATGGCTACACCTTC,CASSLRGTGNPINYGYTF
TRBD1,14,TRBV7-9,many,TRBJ1-6,TGTGCCAGCAGCTCCGACAGGGGTAATTCACCCCTCCACTTT,CASSSDRGNSPLHF
.,14,TRBV12-3/TRBV12-4,.,TRBJ1-1,TGTGCCAGCAGCTATACAGAAATGAACACTGAAGCTTTCTTT,CASSYTEMNTEAFF
TRBD1,13,TRBV15,many,TRBJ1-1,TGTGCCACCAGACCCACAGGGGACACTGAAGCTTTCTTT,CATRPTGDTEAFF
TRBD1,15,TRBV2,many,TRBJ1-5,TGTGCCAGCAGGACACAGGGGGCGCGGGATCAGCCCCAGCATTTT,CASRTQGARDQPQHF
TRBD1,16,TRBV30,.,TRBJ1-5,TGTGCCTGGAGTCCCCTGGGACAGGCAAGCAATCAGCCCCAGCATTTT,CAWSPLGQASNQPQHF
TRBD2,15,TRBV6-1,.,TRBJ2-5,TGTGCCAGCAGTGTTATAGCGGGAGTGGATGAGACCCAGTACTTC,CASSVIAGVDETQYF